These 2 T cell receptor beta chains share one sample of origin, sequenced in a study of OX40 agonist ivuxolimab in advanced cancers. Clones were read by immunoSEQ multiplex PCR, and TCRdb kept only the in-frame ones, dropping some. The sample contains 45,000 to 55,000 clones, under 95% of which appear only once. This material consisted of CD4+ or CD8+ T cells sorted from blood, taken in a trial of the OX40 agonist ivuxolimab. These receptors were collected from an adult with an advanced solid tumor such as melanoma, head and neck, liver or kidney cancer.

The CDR3 spells CASSMVRDSDYEQYF. Here the CDR3 DNA reads TGTGCCAGTAGTATGGTAAGGGACAGCGACTACGAGCAGTACTTC. The chain uses TRBV19 and TRBJ2-7; 7 bases line up with TRBD1. With 3 bases clipped from V and 3 bases from J, the junction kept 8 bases outside the gene matches. The CDR3 contains 15 residues. Germline-derived CDR1 and CDR2 are LNHDA and SQIVND (reference sequence).

The chain couples TRBV19 to TRBJ2-2; D gene unclear. V lost 6 bases and J lost 3, with 5 bases in between. CDR3 length: 12 amino acids. CDR1 and CDR2 (germline): LNHDA, SQIVND (reference sequence). CDR3 residues: CASREDTGELFF. CDR3 nucleotide sequence: TGTGCCAGTAGAGAGGACACCGGGGAGCTGTTTTTT.